The next 30 T cell receptor beta chains were all read from a single sample in a study of blood T cell repertoires in COVID-19. The data were produced by immunoSEQ multiplex PCR, yet TCRdb's version contains in-frame clones alone and is incomplete. Among under 350,000 clones, roughly 85% were seen once, and the ten largest hold approximately 9%. Material: peripheral blood. The receptors here all came from a woman aged 45-59 years who had recovered from COVID-19.

The rearrangement joins TRBV21-1 to TRBJ2-7; whether TRBD1, the table's D call, matches the DNA was not checked. TRBV21-1 is labeled a pseudogene. The CDR3 runs 18 residues. The CDR3 loop is CASSKGFRRGPPIYEQYF. The CDR3 nucleotides are TGTGCCAGCAGCAAAGGGTTCCGCAGGGGCCCCCCCATCTACGAGCAGTACTTC.

The chain recombines TRBV27 with TRBJ2-7, with 7 positions matching TRBD1. The CDR3 is 15 residues long. Unmatched junction bases numbered 10, after V lost 6 bases and J lost 2 bases. Germline V lookup: CDR1 MNHEY, CDR2 SMNVEV (reference sequence). DNA for the CDR3: TGTGCCAGCAGGAAAGGGACAGATCAGACCTACGAGCAGTACTTC. Its translation is CASRKGTDQTYEQYF.

The genes are TRBV12-3 or TRBV12-4 and TRBJ2-7; D possibly corresponds to TRBD2 (6 bases). The CDR3 runs to 12 residues. The ends were cut back, 6 bases at V and 3 bases at J, with 9 bases in the middle. The CDR3 DNA reads TGTGCCAGCAGCCGACTAGACTACGAGCAGTACTTC. Encoded protein: CASSRLDYEQYF.

The chain is built from TRBV30 and TRBJ1-6, with D maybe TRBD1 (5 bases). Per the germline V gene, CDR1 is GTSNPN and CDR2 is SVGIG (reference sequence). Deletions cut 8 bases from V and 4 bases from J, with 12 bases between. The CDR3 loop spans 13 amino acids. The CDR3 region has the DNA TGTGCCGGGGCCGCGGGGTATAATTCACCCCTCCACTTT. This encodes CAGAAGYNSPLHF.

This clone occurred once. J is TRBJ2-7 and V is TRBV4-2; 11 bases map to TRBD2. The CDR3 loop spans 19 amino acids. With V trimmed by 0 bases and J by 7 bases, 17 bases remained unmatched. Germline V gene lookup returns CDR1 LGHNA and CDR2 YNFKEQ. CDR3 nucleotides: TGTGCCAGCAGCCAAGAGCCAGGGGGGCTAGCGGGAGGTGTTAGGGAGCAGTACTTC. It specifies CASSQEPGGLAGGVREQYF.

This clone was observed a handful of times. In DNA form, the CDR3 reads TGTGCCAGCAGCGCACAGGGGGCGAGTGAAAAACTGTTTTTT. Amino acids: CASSAQGASEKLFF. V is TRBV5-6 and J is TRBJ1-4, with TRBD1 matching over 9 bases. The CDR3 loop spans 14 amino acids. CDR1 is SGHDT and CDR2 is YYEEEE in the germline V gene. J lost 7 bases, V lost 4 bases, and 5 bases had no gene match.

This chain connects TRBV5-1 to TRBJ2-5, with 9 bases identical to TRBD1. The CDR3 is 15 residues long. Per the germline V gene, CDR1 is SGHRS and CDR2 is YFSETQ. J lost 5 bases, V lost 3 bases, and 8 bases had no gene match. CDR3 residues: CASSSTGDRAETQYF. Here the CDR3 DNA reads TGCGCCAGCAGCTCGACCGGGGACAGGGCGGAGACCCAGTACTTC.

Only a few counts were recorded for this clone. This sequence joins TRBV19 and TRBJ1-5; 10 positions agree with TRBD1. Germline loops: CDR1 LNHDA, CDR2 SQIVND (reference sequence). The CDR3 has 17 residues. With V trimmed by 8 bases and J by 2 bases, 12 bases remained unmatched. CDR3 nucleotide sequence: TGTGCCAGTCACCCCGACAGGGGGCGGGCGGGCAATCAGCCCCAGCATTTT. Protein product: CASHPDRGRAGNQPQHF. The variable domain in full, with the rest retrieved from reference TRBV19 and TRBJ1-5, is DGGITQSPKYLFRKEGQNVTLSCEQNLNHDAMYWYRQDPGQGLRLIYYSQIVNDFQKGDIAEGYSVSREKKESFPLTVTSAQKNPTAFYLCASHPDRGRAGNQPQHFGDGTRLSIL.

This chain uses TRBV4-3 with TRBJ1-2; unclear D gene. This CDR3 has 15 amino acids. The V gene's germline CDR1 is LGHNA and CDR2 YSLEER. Trimming shortened V by 0 bases and J by 1 base, and 9 bases separated the two germline ends. The CDR3 DNA reads as TGCGCCAGCAGCCAAGATATAACGGTTAACTATGGCTACACCTTC. It codes for CASSQDITVNYGYTF.

This chain links TRBV30 with TRBJ2-5, with 9 bases fitting TRBD2. J was trimmed by 4 bases and V by 1 base; bases with no gene match: 10. The CDR3 spans 16 residues. CDR1 is GTSNPN and CDR2 is SVGIG in the germline V gene (reference sequence). CDR3 nucleotides: TGTGCCTGGAGTGGAATTGGCGGGGGGGCTCTAGAGACCCAGTACTTC. This translates into CAWSGIGGGALETQYF.

This chain connects TRBV6-5 to TRBJ1-2, with D possibly matching TRBD1 (6 bases). Germline V gene sequence: CDR1 MNHEY, CDR2 SVGAGI. There are 14 residues in the CDR3. V lost 4 bases, J lost 8 bases, and 17 bases lay in between. CDR3 in amino acids: CASSSRPGARGYTF. DNA of the CDR3: TGTGCCAGCAGTTCCCGTCCAGGGGCGCGGGGCTACACCTTC.

The chain combines TRBV5-5 with TRBJ2-7; D is uncertain. Between the trimmed V and J ends, which lost 3 bases and 7 bases, there was a span of 8 bases. In germline, CDR1 is SGHKS, CDR2 YYEKEE (reference sequence). The CDR3 runs to 11 residues. CDR3 loop: CASSSNKEQYF. CDR3 bases: TGTGCCAGCAGCTCCAACAAGGAGCAGTACTTC.

In regard to this clone: The same CDR3 arises from other DNA sequences in this sample as well. The genes are TRBV7-9 and TRBJ1-3; D possibly corresponds to TRBD1 (6 bases). The V end was cut by 6 bases, the J end by 0 bases, with 12 bases between. Germline lookup yields CDR1 SEHNR and CDR2 FQNEAQ (reference sequence). The CDR3 loop spans 15 amino acids. The CDR3 region has the DNA TGTGCCAGCAGTCCCCGGACAGACTCTGGAAACACCATATATTTT. Translating it yields CASSPRTDSGNTIYF.

This clone was seen a few times. V gene TRBV19 combines with J gene TRBJ1-6; maybe TRBD1 (6 bases). V lost 5 bases and J lost 8, with 16 bases in between. CDR1 is LNHDA, CDR2 SQIVND, per germline (reference sequence). The CDR3 totals 15 residues. For the CDR3, the DNA is TGTGCCAGTAGTCCTACCGCGGGGGCTGATTCACCCCTCCACTTT. It translates to CASSPTAGADSPLHF.

Comments on this clone: Other DNA sequences from this sample encode an identical CDR3 as well. The rearrangement uses TRBV9 and TRBJ2-1; D uncertain. The CDR3 length is 15 residues. Per the germline V gene, CDR1 is SGDLS and CDR2 is YYNGEE. The V gene lost 2 bases and the J gene lost 0 bases, with 9 bases spanning the gap. In DNA form, the CDR3 reads TGTGCCAGCAGCGTTGGTCGGAGCTCCTACAATGAGCAGTTCTTC. This encodes CASSVGRSSYNEQFF. Using reference TRBV9 and TRBJ2-1 for the parts outside the CDR3, the full variable domain is DSGVTQTPKHLITATGQRVTLRCSPRSGDLSVYWYQQSLDQGLQFLIQYYNGEERAKGNILERFSAQQFPDLHSELNLSSLELGDSALYFCASSVGRSSYNEQFFGPGTRLTVL.

This clone was counted a few times. CDR3 residues: CASSQAAGQGTGELFF. DNA of the CDR3: TGCGCCAGCAGCCAAGCGGCGGGGCAAGGGACCGGGGAGCTGTTTTTT. The V call is TRBV4-3, the J call TRBJ2-2; D is possibly TRBD2 (6 bases). CDR3 length: 16 amino acids. Trimming cost V 1 base and J 5 bases, with 14 bases left between them. In germline, CDR1 is LGHNA, CDR2 YSLEER.

The chain uses TRBV7-2 and TRBJ2-7; possible D gene TRBD2, 7 bases. This CDR3 contains 14 residues. V shed 5 bases and J shed 5 bases, with 16 bases lying between them. CDR1 SGHTA and CDR2 FQGNSA come from the germline V gene. CDR3 protein: CASSPRAGADEQYF. The DNA for the CDR3 is TGTGCCAGCAGCCCTAGGGCGGGGGCCGACGAGCAGTACTTC.

The chain's CDR3 is CASSSSSGEGTQYF. The CDR3 region has the DNA TGTGCCAGCAGTTCGTCTAGCGGGGAAGGGACCCAGTACTTC. The V gene is TRBV2, the J gene TRBJ2-5, with 9 bases aligning to TRBD2. The CDR3 loop spans 14 amino acids. V was pared by 5 bases and J by 7 bases, with 8 bases of the junction left unmatched. Germline CDR1 is SNHLY and CDR2 is FYNNEI.

This chain uses TRBV29-1 with TRBJ2-7; 9 bases agree with TRBD2. Germline V gene sequence: CDR1 SQVTM, CDR2 ANQGSEA. V shed 7 bases, J shed 3 bases, and the junction held 10 bases outside the gene matches. The CDR3 consists of 14 residues. The CDR3 region is CSAASLAGFYEQYF. The DNA of the CDR3 is TGCAGCGCCGCGTCCCTAGCGGGGTTCTACGAGCAGTACTTC.

The V and J genes are TRBV3-1 (or the pseudogene TRBV3-2) and TRBJ2-7; TRBD1 is a possible D gene (6 bases). The CDR3 is 13 amino acids. Germline V gene data show CDR1 as LGHDT and CDR2 as YNNKEL (reference sequence). Deletions cut 6 bases from V and 10 bases from J, with 19 bases between. This chain's CDR3 is CASSHRDTTGQYF. CDR3 coding DNA: TGTGCCAGCAGTCACCGGGACACCACGGGACAGTACTTC.

The V and J genes are TRBV15 and TRBJ2-7; weak D call: TRBD2 (6 bases). The CDR3 has 16 amino acids. Germline-derived CDR1 and CDR2 are LNHNV and YYDKDF (reference sequence). V was shortened by 4 bases and J by 0 bases, with 16 bases between the two germline ends. The CDR3 DNA sequence: TGTGCCACCAGCACAGAAGGAGGGGTCCGCTCCTACGAGCAGTACTTC. It specifies CATSTEGGVRSYEQYF.

This chain uses TRBV7-3 with TRBJ2-3; D gene ambiguous. Per the germline V gene, CDR1 is SGHTA and CDR2 is FQGTGA. Between the trimmed V and J ends, which lost 4 bases and 11 bases, there was a span of 13 bases. This CDR3 region has 12 residues. CDR3 loop: CASSSSRERQYF. As DNA, the CDR3 is TGTGCCAGCAGCTCGAGTCGAGAGAGGCAGTATTTT.

The rearrangement joins TRBV21-1 to TRBJ2-3; the table's TRBD2 call for D was not verified on the DNA. TRBV21-1 is described as a pseudogene. The CDR3 is 18 amino acids. The CDR3 DNA reads as TGTGCCAGCAGCACATTGTCGGTTCCGGTGTGCGGCACAGATACGCAGTATTTT. This encodes CASSTLSVPVCGTDTQYF.

The gene calls are TRBV4-3 and TRBJ2-3, with D perhaps matching TRBD1 (5 bases). This CDR3 contains 15 residues. The V and J ends lost 1 base and 1 base respectively, with 9 bases between them. Germline CDR1 and CDR2: LGHNA and YSLEER. CDR3 amino acids: CASSQVGAGTDTQYF. The CDR3 bases are TGCGCCAGCAGCCAAGTAGGGGCTGGCACAGATACGCAGTATTTT.

V is TRBV7-3 and J is TRBJ2-7; the match to TRBD1 covers 10 bases. The germline gives CDR1 SGHTA, CDR2 FQGTGA. V dropped 4 bases and J dropped 5; count of bases not matched to a gene: 8. The length of the CDR3 is 15 residues. The CDR3 sequence is CASSSTGTGVDEQYF. DNA for the CDR3: TGTGCCAGCAGCTCAACCGGGACAGGGGTCGACGAGCAGTACTTC.

This clone was picked up a small number of times. This chain links TRBV10-3 with TRBJ2-2, with D tentatively TRBD1 (6 bases). There are 13 residues in the CDR3. Per germline, CDR1 ENHRY and CDR2 SYGVKD. The V end was cut by 4 bases, the J end by 3 bases, with 6 bases between. The CDR3 is CAISGQDTGELFF. For the CDR3, the DNA is TGTGCCATCAGTGGACAGGACACCGGGGAGCTGTTTTTT.

On this clone itself: This sample includes further DNA sequences coding for the same CDR3. This sequence joins TRBV6-5 and TRBJ2-7, with D unresolved. V lost 0 bases, J lost 2 bases, and 8 bases lay in between. Germline V gives CDR1 MNHEY, CDR2 SVGAGI. The CDR3 consists of 14 residues. The CDR3 DNA is TGTGCCAGCAGTTACTCCGGCGGTCCCTACGAGCAGTACTTC. Translating it yields CASSYSGGPYEQYF.

This clone has just one count. The chain joins TRBV7-3 to TRBJ2-1; 9 nucleotides align to TRBD2. The germline gives CDR1 SGHTA, CDR2 FQGTGA. The trim removed 5 bases at V and 5 bases at J, leaving 7 bases unmatched. This CDR3 has 15 residues. DNA for the CDR3: TGTGCCAGCAGCCCGCAAGGCGGGGGGGACAATGAGCAGTTCTTC. Translating it yields CASSPQGGGDNEQFF.

This chain connects TRBV7-2 to TRBJ1-3; D perhaps matches TRBD1 (5 bases). This CDR3 spans 16 amino acids. Germline CDR1 and CDR2: SGHTA and FQGNSA. The V and J ends lost 5 bases and 6 bases respectively, with 20 bases between them. The CDR3 sequence is CASSGSGTLTINTIYF. The CDR3 nucleotides are TGTGCCAGCAGCGGGTCAGGGACTCTTACTATAAACACCATATATTTT.

The chain has TRBV2 and TRBJ1-2; D perhaps matches TRBD1 (6 bases). CDR3 length: 14 residues. V dropped 5 bases and J dropped 2 bases, with 12 bases sitting between them. Germline V gene data show CDR1 as SNHLY and CDR2 as FYNNEI. DNA of the CDR3: TGTGCCAGCAGTTCCAGGGGCCCCAACTATGGCTACACCTTC. It specifies CASSSRGPNYGYTF.